Listed below are T cell receptor beta chains from one sample, sequenced in a study of T cells in Graves' hyperthyroidism and ophthalmopathy. TCRdb re-called the multiplex PCR reads with MiXCR, one entry per CDR3 protein. The sample yields 550,000 to 800,000 distinct CDR3 sequences, roughly 15% seen once. Input material: blood. The receptors were gathered from a man younger than 30 with Graves' hyperthyroidism. Both conserved end residues are part of each CDR3. The D gene is left open where the match is weak. Clone sizes are given selectively: once, few, many, or a class where the clone is expanded.

CDR3	DNA	length	J	V	size	D
CSARGVTSGEQYF	TGCAGTGCCCGCGGAGTGACTAGCGGCGAGCAGTACTTC	13	TRBJ2-7	TRBV20-1	few	TRBD2
CASSPGSGASSYNEQFF	TGTGCCAGCTCACCAGGTTCCGGGGCTAGCTCCTACAATGAGCAGTTCTTC	17	TRBJ2-1	TRBV18	few	-
CASSYNLGRGLYEQYF	TGTGCCAGCAGTTACAACCTCGGACGGGGGTTATACGAGCAGTACTTC	16	TRBJ2-7	TRBV6-9	-	-
CASSKGLALAQYF	TGCGCCAGCAGCAAGGGACTAGCTCTGGCCCAGTACTTC	13	TRBJ2-5	TRBV10-2	-	TRBD2
CASSATSGRANEQFF	TGTGCCAGCAGCGCCACTAGCGGGAGGGCGAATGAGCAGTTCTTC	15	TRBJ2-1	TRBV13	few	TRBD2
CASSLGRGVLNEQYF	TGTGCCAGCAGTTTGGGCAGGGGGGTTCTAAACGAGCAGTACTTC	15	TRBJ2-7	TRBV28	-	-
CASSVRQLRNEKLFF	TGTGCCAGCAGTGTAAGACAGCTTCGCAATGAAAAACTGTTTTTT	15	TRBJ1-4	TRBV28	-	-
CASSEGPGKATNQPQHF	TGTGCCAGCAGTGAAGGGCCGGGGAAGGCGACTAATCAGCCCCAGCATTTT	17	TRBJ1-5	TRBV2	many	-
CASSPGQGADSPLHF	TGTGCCAGCAGTCCGGGACAGGGGGCCGATTCACCCCTCCACTTT	15	TRBJ1-6	TRBV27	-	TRBD1
CASSVAGEDTQYF	TGTGCCAGCAGCGTAGCGGGGGAGGATACGCAGTATTTT	13	TRBJ2-3	TRBV9	-	-
CASSQFGEDEQYF	TGTGCCAGCAGCCAATTTGGGGAGGACGAGCAGTACTTC	13	TRBJ2-7	TRBV3-1	-	-
CASSLGAQLLSWEQFF	TGCGCCAGCAGCTTGGGGGCCCAACTGTTGTCGTGGGAGCAGTTCTTC	16	TRBJ2-1	TRBV5-1	many	-
CASSSMINRGRYEQYF	TGCGCCAGCAGCTCGATGATTAACAGGGGGCGATACGAGCAGTACTTC	16	TRBJ2-7	TRBV5-1	-	TRBD1
CATSDSSGGTVETQYF	TGTGCCACCAGTGATTCATCAGGGGGCACGGTGGAGACCCAGTACTTC	16	TRBJ2-5	TRBV24-1	few	TRBD1
CASSSPSGSGPDYEQYF	TGTGCCAGCAGTTCCCCCTCCGGAAGCGGGCCCGACTACGAGCAGTACTTC	17	TRBJ2-7	TRBV12-3/TRBV12-4	many	-
CASSWTGVYEQYF	TGTGCCAGCAGTTGGACGGGCGTCTACGAGCAGTACTTC	13	TRBJ2-7	TRBV28	many	-
CSVWVGSGTDTQYF	TGCAGTGTTTGGGTAGGCAGCGGCACAGATACGCAGTATTTT	14	TRBJ2-3	TRBV20-1	few	-
CASSHPRDGNTEAFF	TGCGCCAGCAGCCACCCCCGGGACGGTAACACTGAAGCTTTCTTT	15	TRBJ1-1	TRBV4-3	few	-
CSASPGKPRTQYF	TGCAGTGCTAGTCCAGGGAAGCCCAGGACCCAGTACTTC	13	TRBJ2-5	TRBV20-1	many	-
CAWSRQGLHHPSNQPQHF	TGTGCCTGGAGTCGACAGGGGCTCCATCATCCTAGCAATCAGCCCCAGCATTTT	18	TRBJ1-5	TRBV30	many	TRBD1
CASSTSGSGRYSDTQYF	TGTGCCAGTAGTACCTCGGGTAGCGGGAGGTATTCAGATACGCAGTATTTT	17	TRBJ2-3	TRBV19	few	TRBD2
CATSDTRQGASGANVLTF	TGTGCCACCAGTGATACAAGACAGGGGGCTTCTGGGGCCAACGTCCTGACTTTC	18	TRBJ2-6	TRBV24-1	few	TRBD1
CASSKDQSSYNEQFF	TGCGCCAGCAGTAAAGACCAGAGCTCCTACAATGAGCAGTTCTTC	15	TRBJ2-1	TRBV5-1	-	-
CASSSQGRGVEAFF	TGTGCCAGCAGCTCACAGGGTAGGGGAGTTGAAGCTTTCTTT	14	TRBJ1-1	TRBV5-5	-	-
CASSLLAKNIQYF	TGTGCCAGCAGCCTTCTAGCCAAAAACATTCAGTACTTC	13	TRBJ2-4	TRBV3-1	many	-
CASSRTLAGGQDEQYF	TGTGCCAGCAGCCGGACCTTAGCGGGAGGGCAGGACGAGCAGTACTTC	16	TRBJ2-7	TRBV2	many	TRBD2
CSVDRDRGNEQFF	TGCAGCGTTGACCGGGACAGGGGCAATGAGCAGTTCTTC	13	TRBJ2-1	TRBV29-1	few	TRBD1